A single sample is the source of the 24 T cell receptor beta chains below, sequenced in a study of cytomegalovirus exposure and HLA in healthy donors. With 60 Vbeta and 13 Jbeta primers, the PCR was carried out. The table came from immunoSEQ multiplex PCR; TCRdb's copy has only in-frame clones and leaves some out. Its table lists 100,000 to 150,000 clones. Sequencing was performed on PBMCs. These TCRs come from a woman in her forties in good health and CMV-seropositive.

The V call is TRBV7-9, the J call TRBJ2-7, with 8 bases fitting TRBD1. Germline assignment: CDR1 SEHNR and CDR2 FQNEAQ (reference sequence). This CDR3 contains 16 residues. J gave up 2 bases and V 2 bases, and 8 bases lay outside the gene matches. Written as DNA, the CDR3 is TGTGCCAGCAGCTTATTGACTGGGACAGGTCCCTACGAGCAGTACTTC. Translation gives CASSLLTGTGPYEQYF.

The chain recombines TRBV29-1 with TRBJ2-1, with D hard to call. Germline V gene data show CDR1 as SQVTM and CDR2 as ANQGSEA. V dropped 6 bases and J dropped 7 bases, with 13 bases sitting between them. The CDR3 is 12 amino acids. In nucleotides, the CDR3 is TGCAGCGTCCTTCCCCGGAGTAATGAGCAGTTCTTC. Its protein is CSVLPRSNEQFF.

The gene calls are TRBV18 and TRBJ2-7; 12 nucleotides align to TRBD1. The CDR3 is 17 residues long. The V segment lost 6 bases and the J segment 7 bases; nucleotides outside the gene matches: 16. Germline-derived CDR1 and CDR2 are KGHSH and LQKENI. CDR3 bases: TGTGCCAGCTCGCGAACGACGACGGGACAGGGGGCAGGAGAGCAGTACTTC. Amino acids: CASSRTTTGQGAGEQYF.

V is TRBV6-5 and J is TRBJ2-1, with TRBD2 matching 10 bases. J was trimmed by 5 bases and V by 2 bases; bases with no gene match: 6. Germline CDR1 and CDR2: MNHEY and SVGAGI. The CDR3 is made up of 16 amino acids. The CDR3 sequence: CASSYAGLAADNEQFF. The CDR3 DNA sequence: TGTGCCAGCAGTTACGCTGGACTAGCGGCCGACAATGAGCAGTTCTTC.

The chain recombines TRBV27 with TRBJ2-1, with 10 bases aligning to TRBD1. The CDR3 length is 19 residues. With 2 bases clipped from V and 5 bases from J, the junction kept 15 bases outside the gene matches. The V gene's germline CDR1 is MNHEY and CDR2 SMNVEV (reference sequence). In DNA, the CDR3 is TGTGCCAGCAGTTTAAAGGGGGGACAGGGGATTGGATACAACAATGAGCAGTTCTTC. As protein: CASSLKGGQGIGYNNEQFF.

V usage is TRBV9 and J usage is TRBJ1-1; tentative D call: TRBD1 (5 bases). Germline V gene lookup returns CDR1 SGDLS and CDR2 YYNGEE. Deletions cut 2 bases from V and 4 bases from J, with 9 bases between. The CDR3 is 13 amino acids. The CDR3, as DNA: TGTGCCAGCAGCGTCGGGGGAACCACTGAAGCTTTCTTT. It is translated as CASSVGGTTEAFF.

The chain combines TRBV15 with TRBJ2-1; 7 nucleotides match TRBD2. This CDR3 comprises 17 residues. Looked up from germline, CDR1 is LNHNV and CDR2 is YYDKDF (reference sequence). The trim removed 0 bases at V and 9 bases at J, leaving 14 bases unmatched. The CDR3 DNA sequence: TGTGCCACCAGCAGAGACCTACCGGGACTCCCGGGGGGTGAGCAGTTCTTC. Protein sequence: CATSRDLPGLPGGEQFF.

The chain uses TRBV18 and TRBJ1-1; tentatively, D is TRBD1 (6 bases). V shed 4 bases and J shed 3 bases, with 15 bases lying between them. Germline CDR1 is KGHSH and CDR2 is LQKENI. This CDR3 spans 15 amino acids. The CDR3 is CASSLEQGSDTEAFF. CDR3 DNA sequence: TGTGCCAGCTCACTAGAACAGGGTTCTGACACTGAAGCTTTCTTT.

The CDR3 is CASSEMGMGTMGYTF. DNA for the CDR3: TGTGCCAGCAGTGAGATGGGGATGGGGACTATGGGCTACACCTTC. The chain combines TRBV2 with TRBJ1-2; tentatively, D is TRBD1 (5 bases). There are 15 residues in the CDR3. V lost 3 bases and J 8 bases, leaving 19 bases between the germline ends. Germline lookup yields CDR1 SNHLY and CDR2 FYNNEI. Full variable domain (rest looked up from reference TRBV2 and TRBJ1-2): EPEVTQTPSHQVTQMGQEVILRCVPISNHLYFYWYRQILGQKVEFLVSFYNNEISEKSEIFDDQFSVERPDGSNFTLKIRSTKLEDSAMYFCASSEMGMGTMGYTFGSGTRLTVV.

The chain recombines TRBV2 with TRBJ2-3, with TRBD2 identical over 9 bases. V dropped 5 bases and J dropped 2; count of bases not matched to a gene: 5. CDR1 is SNHLY, CDR2 FYNNEI, per germline. The CDR3 has 15 residues. The CDR3 region is CASSRLAETTDTQYF. The CDR3 nucleotides are TGTGCCAGCAGTCGACTAGCGGAGACCACAGATACGCAGTATTTT.

The chain is built from TRBV27 and TRBJ1-5; 8 bases map to TRBD1. Losses at the gene ends were 6 bases for V and 0 bases for J; bases not matched to a gene: 7. Looked up from germline, CDR1 is MNHEY and CDR2 is SMNVEV (reference sequence). The CDR3 runs 16 residues. The CDR3 DNA reads as TGTGCCAGCAGCCCGGACAGGGCTTATAGCAATCAGCCCCAGCATTTT. Protein: CASSPDRAYSNQPQHF.

J is TRBJ2-7 and V is TRBV7-8; 7 nucleotides agree with TRBD2. This CDR3 comprises 14 residues. The trim removed 8 bases at V and 0 bases at J, leaving 7 bases unmatched. Germline V CDR1 and CDR2: SGHVS, FQNEAQ. CDR3 DNA sequence: TGTGCCAGCGGCAAGCGGGAAAGCTCCTACGAGCAGTACTTC. Protein: CASGKRESSYEQYF.

This chain connects TRBV29-1 to TRBJ2-7; 11 bases agree with TRBD2. V lost 7 bases to trimming and J lost 6 bases; unmatched junction nucleotides: 8. Germline lookup yields CDR1 SQVTM and CDR2 ANQGSEA. CDR3 length: 13 residues. CDR3 region: CSAQTSGTAEQYF. In nucleotides, the CDR3 is TGCAGCGCCCAGACTAGCGGGACGGCCGAGCAGTACTTC.

The chain employs TRBV5-6 and TRBJ1-4, with TRBD1 matching over 10 bases. Germline-derived CDR1 and CDR2 are SGHDT and YYEEEE. With 4 bases clipped from V and 8 bases from J, the junction kept 8 bases outside the gene matches. This CDR3 has 15 residues. The CDR3 reads CASSARTGGREKLFF. CDR3 nucleotides: TGTGCCAGCAGCGCCCGGACAGGGGGGAGAGAAAAACTGTTTTTT.

V gene TRBV5-4 combines with J gene TRBJ2-2; TRBD1 agrees at 8 bases. This CDR3 is 15 amino acids long. Trimming removed 1 base from V and 7 bases from J; junction bases left unmatched: 6. CDR1 and CDR2 (germline): SGHNT, YYREEE (reference sequence). Written as DNA, the CDR3 is TGTGCCAGCAGCTTGTACAGGGGGTCGGGCGGGGAGCTGTTTTTT. Protein: CASSLYRGSGGELFF.

Comment on this clone: One end of the junction varies from germline; a read error may be responsible. The V gene is TRBV27, the J gene TRBJ2-7; 14 positions agree with TRBD2. There are 13 residues in the CDR3. CDR1 and CDR2 from the germline V gene are MNHEY and SMNVEV (reference sequence). DNA for the CDR3: TGTGCCAGCACCTCTGGACTAGCGGGAGGAATCCACTTC. It yields the protein CASTSGLAGGIHF.

V usage is TRBV28 and J usage is TRBJ2-7; TRBD2 agrees at 10 bases. This CDR3 is 14 amino acids long. Trimming cost V 3 bases and J 5 bases; bases outside gene matches: 4. Germline V gene lookup returns CDR1 MDHEN and CDR2 SYDVKM. The CDR3 nucleotides are TGTGCCAGCAGTTTGGGCCTAGCGGGAGACGAGCAGTACTTC. Its translation is CASSLGLAGDEQYF.

This chain connects TRBV19 to TRBJ2-3; TRBD2 agrees at 7 bases. The germline V gene encodes CDR1 LNHDA and CDR2 SQIVND (reference sequence). This CDR3 is 16 amino acids long. V lost 3 bases, J lost 3 bases, and 9 bases stayed unmatched. The CDR3 region has the DNA TGTGCCAGTAGTATCCCTGGCGGGAGAAGAACAGATACGCAGTATTTT. Amino acids: CASSIPGGRRTDTQYF.

The rearrangement links TRBV18 to TRBJ2-3; 10 nucleotides line up with TRBD2. V shed 5 bases and J 2 bases; nucleotides not matched to a gene: 1. CDR3 size: 14 residues. Germline CDR1 and CDR2: KGHSH and LQKENI. DNA of the CDR3: TGTGCCAGCTCAGGACTAGCGGCCACAGATACGCAGTATTTT. Protein: CASSGLAATDTQYF.

The chain combines TRBV10-3 with TRBJ1-1; D remains ambiguous. V was clipped by 6 bases and J by 4 bases, with 12 bases between them. From germline, CDR1 is ENHRY and CDR2 SYGVKD. The CDR3 spans 13 residues. The CDR3 sequence is CAIRPGLSTEAFF. In DNA, the CDR3 is TGTGCCATCAGACCGGGATTGAGCACTGAAGCTTTCTTT.

The chain couples TRBV19 to TRBJ2-2; 12 bases map to TRBD2. This CDR3 spans 14 amino acids. Looked up from germline, CDR1 is LNHDA and CDR2 is SQIVND (reference sequence). As DNA, the CDR3 is TGTGGATCCCGGACTAGCGGGACTGTCGGGGAGCTGTTTTTT. It yields the protein CGSRTSGTVGELFF.

V usage is TRBV10-3 and J usage is TRBJ2-1; a possible D gene is TRBD1 (5 bases). This CDR3 has 14 residues. Between the trimmed V and J ends, which lost 6 bases and 0 bases, there was a span of 9 bases. CDR1 ENHRY and CDR2 SYGVKD come from the germline V gene. This chain's CDR3 is CAISPDSSYNEQFF. In DNA, the CDR3 is TGTGCCATCAGCCCTGACAGCTCCTACAATGAGCAGTTCTTC.

The V call is TRBV2, the J call TRBJ2-7; 8 positions match TRBD2. The V gene end was trimmed by 7 bases and the J gene end by 2 bases; junction bases not matched to a gene: 4. Germline assignment: CDR1 SNHLY and CDR2 FYNNEI. CDR3 size: 13 residues. The CDR3: CASTRTSPYEQYF. The CDR3 DNA is TGTGCCAGCACTCGGACTAGCCCCTACGAGCAGTACTTC.

The V and J genes are TRBV10-2 and TRBJ1-5; possibly TRBD1 for D (6 bases). The ends were cut back, 4 bases at V and 4 bases at J, with 14 bases in the middle. This CDR3 comprises 15 residues. Per the germline V gene, CDR1 is WSHSY and CDR2 is SAAADI. In nucleotides, the CDR3 is TGCGCCAGCAGTGGACGTGGGGGCGGAAATCAGCCCCAGCATTTT. This encodes CASSGRGGGNQPQHF.